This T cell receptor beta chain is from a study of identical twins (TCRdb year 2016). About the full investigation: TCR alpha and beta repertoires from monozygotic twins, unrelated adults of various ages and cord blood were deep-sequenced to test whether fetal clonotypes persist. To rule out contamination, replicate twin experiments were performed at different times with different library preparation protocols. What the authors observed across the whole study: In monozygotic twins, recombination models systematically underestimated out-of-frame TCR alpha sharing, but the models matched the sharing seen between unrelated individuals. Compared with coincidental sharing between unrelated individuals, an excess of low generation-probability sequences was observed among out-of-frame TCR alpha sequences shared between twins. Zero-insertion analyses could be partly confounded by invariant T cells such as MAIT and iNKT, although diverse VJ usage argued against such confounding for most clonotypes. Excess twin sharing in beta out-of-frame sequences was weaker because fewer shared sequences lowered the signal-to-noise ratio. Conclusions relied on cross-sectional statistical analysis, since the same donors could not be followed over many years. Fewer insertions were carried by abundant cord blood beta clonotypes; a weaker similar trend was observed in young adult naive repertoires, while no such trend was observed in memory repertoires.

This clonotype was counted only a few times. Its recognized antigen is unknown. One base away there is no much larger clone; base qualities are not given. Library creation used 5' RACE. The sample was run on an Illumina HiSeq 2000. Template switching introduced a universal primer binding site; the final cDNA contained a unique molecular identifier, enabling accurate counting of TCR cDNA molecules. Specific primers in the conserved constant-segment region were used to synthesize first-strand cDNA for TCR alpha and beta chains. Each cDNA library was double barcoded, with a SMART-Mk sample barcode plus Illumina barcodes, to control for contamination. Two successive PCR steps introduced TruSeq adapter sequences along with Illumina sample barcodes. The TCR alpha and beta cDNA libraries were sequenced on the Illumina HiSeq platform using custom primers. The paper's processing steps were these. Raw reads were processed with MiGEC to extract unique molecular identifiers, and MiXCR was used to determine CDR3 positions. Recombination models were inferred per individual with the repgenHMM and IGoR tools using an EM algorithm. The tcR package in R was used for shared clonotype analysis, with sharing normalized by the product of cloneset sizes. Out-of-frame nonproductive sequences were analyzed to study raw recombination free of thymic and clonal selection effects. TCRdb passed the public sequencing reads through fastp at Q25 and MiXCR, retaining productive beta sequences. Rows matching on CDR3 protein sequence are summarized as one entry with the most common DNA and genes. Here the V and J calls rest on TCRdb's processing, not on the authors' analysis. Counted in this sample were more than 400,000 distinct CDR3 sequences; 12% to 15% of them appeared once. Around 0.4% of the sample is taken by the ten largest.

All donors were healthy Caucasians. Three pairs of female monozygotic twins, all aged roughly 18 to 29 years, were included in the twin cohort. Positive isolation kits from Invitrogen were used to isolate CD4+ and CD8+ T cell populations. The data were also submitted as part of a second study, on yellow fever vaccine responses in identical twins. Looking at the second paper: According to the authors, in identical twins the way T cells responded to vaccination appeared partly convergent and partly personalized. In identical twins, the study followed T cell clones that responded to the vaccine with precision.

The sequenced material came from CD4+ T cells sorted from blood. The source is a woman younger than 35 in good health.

The CDR3: CASSRGRDIQYF. DNA sequence: TGCGCCAGCAGCCGGGGGCGGGACATTCAGTACTTC. The V gene is TRBV4-1 and the J gene is TRBJ2-4; 6 matching bases give a weak D call of TRBD1. Sequences MGHRA (CDR1) and YSYEKL (CDR2) are obtained from the germline V gene. V is reduced by 4 bases and J by 8 bases, leaving a spacing of 9 bases between them. From the cysteine through the phenylalanine, the CDR3 covers 12 amino acids. This entry keeps only the CDR3 DNA: 36 bases, framed from base 1.